These T cell receptor beta chains were read from a single sample in a study of tumor-infiltrating lymphocytes in primary liver carcinoma. TCRdb re-called the multiplex PCR reads through MiXCR, storing one row per CDR3 protein. Of approximately 300,000 distinct CDR3 sequences detected, more than 55% appear once; the ten largest clones hold roughly 9%. Sequenced material: peripheral blood. Source of these receptors: a man aged 35 to 55 with primary liver carcinoma and hepatitis B virus infection. Each CDR3 is given without its conserved first and last residue.

v_call	cdr3_length	j_call	cdr3_aa
TRBV6-1	12	TRBJ2-7	ASLRTELRYEQY
TRBV12-3/TRBV12-4	12	TRBJ1-5	ASSLRTEYTAQH
TRBV29-1	11	TRBJ1-4	SIEGQGNEKLF
TRBV7-8	13	TRBJ1-2	ACSLAGGRTYGYT
TRBV12-2	14	TRBJ2-7	ASRFFRGQISYEQY
TRBV10-3	11	TRBJ1-2	VIPGQGATGYT
TRBV11-1	14	TRBJ2-1	ASNSSGTSQVNEQF
TRBV5-4	12	TRBJ2-5	ASRVAGGQETQY
TRBV5-1	11	TRBJ2-7	AGSLGGAYEQY
TRBV7-9	13	TRBJ2-7	ASSLGGLADYEQY
TRBV29-1	11	TRBJ2-7	SVRSRGGYEQY
TRBV6-5	16	TRBJ2-1	ASSYRRGLGMGHNEQL
TRBV11-1	11	TRBJ2-1	ASSSMGRNERF
TRBV6-2/TRBV6-3	13	TRBJ2-5	ASTRLADSQETQY
TRBV6-2/TRBV6-3	12	TRBJ1-5	ASRSQRGNQPQH
TRBV11-2	10	NA	VNSPPRNEQF
TRBV5-4	13	TRBJ2-6	ASSHRFSGANVLT
TRBV6-6	11	TRBJ1-1	ASKRHYNTEAF
TRBV12-3/TRBV12-4	16	TRBJ1-5	ASSLDPFLRSGNQPQH
TRBV5-1	13	TRBJ2-7	ASSLESPFPYEQY
TRBV29-1	12	TRBJ2-4	SVTPGTSWNIQY
TRBV13	11	TRBJ2-2	ASSPAFGGELF
TRBV12-3/TRBV12-4	11	TRBJ1-1	ASSFLRGTEAF
TRBV4-1	12	TRBJ1-1	ASSQGFWLSEAF
TRBV29-1	11	TRBJ1-1	SVWLTRGTEAF
TRBV5-1	12	TRBJ2-2	ATRGGTNTGKLF
TRBV4-2	14	TRBJ2-2	ASIPSGRGETGELF
TRBV5-1	15	TRBJ2-3	ASSPMTYNMGIDTQY
TRBV6-5	11	TRBJ2-7	ASRGLDSYEQY
TRBV29-1	10	TRBJ2-5	SVEDNTETQY
TRBV12-3/TRBV12-4	12	TRBJ1-5	ASSLTGSNQPRH
TRBV25-1	11	TRBJ2-5	ASSATLQETQY
TRBV12-3/TRBV12-4	11	TRBJ2-5	ASVWGRKETQY
TRBV6-2/TRBV6-3	13	TRBJ2-3	ASRPRAGGADTQY
TRBV29-1	11	TRBJ2-1	SARQGSYNGLF
TRBV2	13	TRBJ2-1	ASLGGSSGFNEQF
TRBV7-8	11	TRBJ1-4	ASTSPTNEKLF
TRBV12-3/TRBV12-4	13	TRBJ2-2	ASSLMRGNSGELF
TRBV5-4	13	TRBJ2-7	ASSLGAAGIYEQY
TRBV10-3	11	TRBJ2-1	AISEVRAGGQP
TRBV6-2/TRBV6-3	14	TRBJ1-4	ASRGPRAETNEKLF
TRBV29-1	10	TRBJ2-7	SVQLIGDEQY
TRBV11-2	15	TRBJ2-1	AGSLLGAGRLDNEQF
TRBV5-1	14	TRBJ2-3	ASSPGLAGSTDTQY
TRBV6-1	13	TRBJ2-7	ASSEERQASYEQY
TRBV12-3/TRBV12-4	17	TRBJ2-1	ASSSESPWEGGPYNEQF
TRBV29-1	11	TRBJ2-7	SVSGTGVYEQY
TRBV11-1	11	TRBJ1-1	ASSLDDKVLAF
TRBV5-4	15	TRBJ2-4	ASSIEGTGLAKNIQY
TRBV10-1	12	TRBJ2-2	TSRSETDTGELF
TRBV5-1	12	TRBJ2-3	ASSPVQGADTQY
TRBV2	14	TRBJ2-7	ASTMGLAGDYDEQY
TRBV5-1	12	TRBJ1-3	ASSLAGAGNTIY
TRBV4-2	15	TRBJ2-3	DSSPLGREGVTDAQY
TRBV5-1	13	TRBJ2-1	ASSPEPSSYNEQF
TRBV11-1	14	TRBJ2-7	SSSFTSGQSSYEQY
TRBV11-2	12	TRBJ1-2	ASSGRGLGYGYT
TRBV12-3/TRBV12-4	9	TRBJ1-2	ANSRRTGYT
TRBV6-6	9	TRBJ2-5	ASSMEETQC